The clone carrying this TCR beta chain showed up many times. Its cognate antigen is unknown. Arm-PCR of CDR3 regions with iRepertoire HTBI primers generated TCR beta libraries. Each CDR3 protein gets one entry after TCRdb re-called the multiplex PCR reads with MiXCR. The table records around 460,000 distinct CDR3 sequences, approximately 23% of them present only once. This specimen comes from a study of regulatory T cells in long-lasting Graves disease. Overall study context: Persistent Graves' disease meant over 5 years of antithyroid drugs with positive TSH receptor antibodies.

V lost 3 bases and J 1 base, leaving 9 bases between the germline ends. The CDR3 is 14 residues long. Looked up from germline, CDR1 is SGHAT and CDR2 is FQDESV (reference sequence). Time point meaning: persistent/refractory GD, antithyroid drugs over 5 years with positive TRAb. TCR sequences were obtained from RNA taken from PBMCs. Findings and caveats of the study: Persistent disease was associated with favored TRBV28 usage and with favored use of TRBJ1-2 and TRBJ2-5. In persistent patients, shared public clonotypes (2,741) outnumbered those in new patients (almost 1,000).

The chain uses TRBV11-1 and TRBJ1-1; no reliable D call. This receptor was taken from a female donor with Graves disease. Sequenced material: peripheral blood mononuclear cells (PBMCs), taken when the disease was refractory, from a patient treated with antithyroid drugs. The CDR3 spells CASSFDLRNTEAFF. The CDR3 bases are TGTGCCAGCAGCTTTGATTTGAGGAACACTGAAGCTTTCTTT.